The present T cell receptor beta chain was sequenced within a study of blood T cell repertoires in COVID-19. The assay was immunoSEQ multiplex PCR, and TCRdb's table has in-frame clones only and misses some. The sample includes around 44,000 clones, roughly 90% of them seen just once. The CDR3 consists of 14 residues. From germline, CDR1 is MNHNY and CDR2 SVGAGI (reference sequence). Trimming shortened V by 11 bases and J by 7 bases, and 21 bases separated the two germline ends. The clonotype comes from a human donor in a cohort sampled during active COVID-19. The rearrangement uses TRBV6-6 and TRBJ2-1; D is perhaps TRBD2 (7 bases). Sequencing was performed on peripheral blood. CDR3 nucleotides: TGTGCCGCCCACGACCCGGGGGGCCTGAATGAGCAGTTCTTC. The encoded protein is CAAHDPGGLNEQFF.